This paragraph reports one TCR beta chain. Its antigen is as yet unknown. This specimen comes from a study of T cell responses to AZD1222 COVID-19 vaccine. The study's findings and limits: Females made up more of the donors, who were largely white British, and clonal diversity may have come out too low. Close to half of spike-specific TCRs reportedly recognize unmutated variant regions.

TCRdb keeps only in-frame clones here, not all; method: immunoSEQ multiplex PCR. This repertoire shows about 100,000 clones, 85% to 90% found once; its top ten account for approximately 15%. The CDR3 is 17 residues long. V lost 0 bases and J lost 3; bases outside the gene matches: 10. Germline V gives CDR1 SGDLS, CDR2 YYNGEE. The chain is built from TRBV9 and TRBJ2-3; 7 positions agree with TRBD2. The sequence was obtained from an adult in good health. Sequencing was performed on peripheral blood, taken on day 0 of AZD1222 vaccination. This CDR3 is CASSVEGREARTDTQYF. Written as DNA, the CDR3 is TGTGCCAGCAGCGTAGAGGGGAGGGAGGCCAGGACAGATACGCAGTATTTT.